This T cell receptor beta chain is from a study of Ad26.COV2.S vaccination and SARS-CoV-2 variants. Study background: Ad26.COV2.S was injected intramuscularly once or twice, 56 days apart. General study points: The authors reported substantial breadth in spike-specific CD8+ and CD4+ T cell responses after vaccination.

The data were produced by immunoSEQ multiplex PCR, yet TCRdb's version contains in-frame clones alone and is incomplete. The sample records about 460,000 clones, 89% being singletons. Germline-derived CDR1 and CDR2 are MNHEY and SVGAGI. V was shortened by 5 bases and J by 8 bases, with 16 bases between the two germline ends. CDR3 length: 14 residues. Turning to this clone: What it recognizes is unknown.

The treatment is: some 20 received Ad26.COV2.S at low or high dose, single or two shots; 5 received placebo; per-sample allocation not given. It was on day 63 after the first vaccine or placebo injection that samples were taken. The clonotype comes from a person aged 18-65 years who received the Ad26.COV2.S COVID-19 vaccine or a placebo. This sequence joins TRBV6-5 and TRBJ1-5; D ambiguous. Sequenced material: peripheral blood, taken in a trial of Ad26.COV2.S vaccine versus placebo. For the CDR3, the DNA is TGTGCCAGCAGTCCCCTACTCCATCGGGAGCCCCAGCATTTT. This gives the protein CASSPLLHREPQHF.